This TCR beta chain was captured in a study of blood T cells in healthy people across ages. Study-level points and caveats: Reliance upon unsorted PBMCs precluded definitive naive versus antigen-experienced comparison.

With respect to this clonotype: Its antigen is not known.

Germline loops: CDR1 DFQATT, CDR2 SNEGSKA (reference sequence). This CDR3 has 15 amino acids. V lost 5 bases to trimming and J lost 1 base, with 16 bases between them. A second about 6 to 12 cycle PCR used barcoded and J-beta primers. MiXCR, run by TCRdb on the 5' RACE reads, gives a single entry per CDR3 protein. The table has over 1,200,000 distinct CDR3 sequences, around 55% seen once. The chain carries TRBV20-1 and TRBJ2-3; D gene unclear. What was sequenced was blood. The clonotype originates from a man aged 18 to 30 in good health. DNA of the CDR3: TGCAGTGCTGTCAGCTTTGAGCGAGGCACAGATACGCAGTATTTT. It codes for CSAVSFERGTDTQYF.